Detailed here is one TCR beta chain. Germline V gene data show CDR1 as SGDLS and CDR2 as YYNGEE. The CDR3 length is 14 residues. V was trimmed by 3 bases and J by 3 bases, leaving 12 bases between them. This entry belongs to a study of blood T cell repertoires in COVID-19. Whole-study context: Samples taken during acute and convalescent COVID-19 were collected in the United States, Italy and Spain. The cDNA or gDNA used as material had been derived from T cells, B-cell-depleted T cells, or PBMCs.

Per the original data handling: Amplification from reference gene primers served as the basis for estimated nucleated cell counts. Profiling relied on immunoSEQ multiplex PCR, and the TCRdb table lists in-frame clones only, not all of them. Clonal size and the V and J genes are those of that table, whereas D and trimming came from the DNA. The table includes 200,000 to 300,000 clones, about nine tenths detected once. The sample was peripheral blood. The TCR originated in an older woman who had recovered from COVID-19. This chain uses TRBV9 with TRBJ2-5, with D perhaps matching TRBD1 (6 bases). CDR3 DNA: TGTGCCAGCAGCGCCAGGGGCAGAGAAGAGACCCAGTACTTC. Translation: CASSARGREETQYF.